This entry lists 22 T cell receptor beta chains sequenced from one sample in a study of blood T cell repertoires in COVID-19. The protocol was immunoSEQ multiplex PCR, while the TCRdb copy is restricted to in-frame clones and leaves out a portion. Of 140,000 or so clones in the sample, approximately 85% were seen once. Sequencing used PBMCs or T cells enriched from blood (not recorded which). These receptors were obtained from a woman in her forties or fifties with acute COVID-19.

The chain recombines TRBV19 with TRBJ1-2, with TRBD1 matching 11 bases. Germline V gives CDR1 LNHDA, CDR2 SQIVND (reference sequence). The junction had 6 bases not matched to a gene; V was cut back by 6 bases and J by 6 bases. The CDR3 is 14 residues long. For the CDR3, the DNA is TGTGCCAGTAGCCGGACAGGGGGCGTCGATGGCTACACCTTC. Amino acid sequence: CASSRTGGVDGYTF.

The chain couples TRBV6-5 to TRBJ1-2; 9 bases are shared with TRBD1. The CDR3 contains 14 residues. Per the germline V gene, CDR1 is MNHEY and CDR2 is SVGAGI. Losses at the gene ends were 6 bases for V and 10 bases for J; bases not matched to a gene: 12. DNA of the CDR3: TGTGCCAGCAGCAAACTCGGGACAGGGTTCTACTACACCTTC. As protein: CASSKLGTGFYYTF.

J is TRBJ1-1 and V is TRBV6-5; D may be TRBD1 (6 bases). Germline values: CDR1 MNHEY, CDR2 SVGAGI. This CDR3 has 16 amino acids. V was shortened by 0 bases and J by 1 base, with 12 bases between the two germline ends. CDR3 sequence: CASSYSLLGGNTEAFF. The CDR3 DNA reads TGTGCCAGCAGTTACTCCCTTCTAGGGGGGAACACTGAAGCTTTCTTT.

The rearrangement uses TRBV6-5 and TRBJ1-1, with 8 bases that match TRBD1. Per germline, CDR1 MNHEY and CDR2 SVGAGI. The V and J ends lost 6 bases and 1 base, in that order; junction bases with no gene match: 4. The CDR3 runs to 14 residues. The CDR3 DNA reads TGTGCCAGCAGGCTGGGACAGGAGAACACTGAAGCTTTCTTT. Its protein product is CASRLGQENTEAFF.

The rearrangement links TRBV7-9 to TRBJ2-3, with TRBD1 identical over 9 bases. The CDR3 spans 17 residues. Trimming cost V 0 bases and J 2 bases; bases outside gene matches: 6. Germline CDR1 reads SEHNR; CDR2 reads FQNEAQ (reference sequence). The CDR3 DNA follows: TGTGCCAGCAGCTTAGCCTCTACAGGGGGCCCCACAGATACGCAGTATTTT. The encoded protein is CASSLASTGGPTDTQYF.

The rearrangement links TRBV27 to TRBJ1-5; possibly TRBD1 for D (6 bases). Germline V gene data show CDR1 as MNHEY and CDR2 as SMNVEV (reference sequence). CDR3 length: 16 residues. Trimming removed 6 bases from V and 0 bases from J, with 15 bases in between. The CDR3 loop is CASSSLQGYSNQPQHF. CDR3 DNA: TGTGCCAGCAGCTCTTTACAGGGATATAGCAATCAGCCCCAGCATTTT.

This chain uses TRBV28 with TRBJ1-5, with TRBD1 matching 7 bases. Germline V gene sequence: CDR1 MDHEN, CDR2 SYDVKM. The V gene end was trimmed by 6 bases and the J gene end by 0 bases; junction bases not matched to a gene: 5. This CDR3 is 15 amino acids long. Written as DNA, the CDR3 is TGTGCCAGCAGGGACAGGACTTTTAGCAATCAGCCCCAGCATTTT. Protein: CASRDRTFSNQPQHF.

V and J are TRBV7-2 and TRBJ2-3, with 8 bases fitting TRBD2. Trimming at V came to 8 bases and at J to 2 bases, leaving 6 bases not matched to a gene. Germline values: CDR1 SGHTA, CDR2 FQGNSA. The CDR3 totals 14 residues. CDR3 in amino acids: CASGPGGITDTQYF. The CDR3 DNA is TGTGCCAGCGGTCCGGGAGGGATCACAGATACGCAGTATTTT.

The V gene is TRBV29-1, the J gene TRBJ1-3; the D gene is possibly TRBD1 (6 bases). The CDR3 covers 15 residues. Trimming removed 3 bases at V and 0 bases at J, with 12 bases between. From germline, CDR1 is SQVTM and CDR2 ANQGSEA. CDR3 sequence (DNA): TGCAGCGTTGAGAACAGGGACGTCTCTGGAAACACCATATATTTT. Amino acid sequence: CSVENRDVSGNTIYF.

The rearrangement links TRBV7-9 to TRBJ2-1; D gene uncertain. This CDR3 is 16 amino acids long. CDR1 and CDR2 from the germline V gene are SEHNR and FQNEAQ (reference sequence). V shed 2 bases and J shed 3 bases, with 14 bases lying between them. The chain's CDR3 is CASSLWSDRGYNEQFF. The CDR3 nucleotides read TGTGCCAGCAGCTTATGGAGCGACCGAGGCTACAATGAGCAGTTCTTC.

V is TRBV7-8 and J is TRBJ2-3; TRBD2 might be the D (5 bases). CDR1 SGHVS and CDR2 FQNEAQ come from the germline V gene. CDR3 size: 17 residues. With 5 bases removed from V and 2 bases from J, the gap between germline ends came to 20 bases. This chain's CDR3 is CASSVMLGLATTDTQYF. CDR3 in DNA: TGTGCCAGCAGCGTAATGCTGGGTTTAGCGACCACAGATACGCAGTATTTT.

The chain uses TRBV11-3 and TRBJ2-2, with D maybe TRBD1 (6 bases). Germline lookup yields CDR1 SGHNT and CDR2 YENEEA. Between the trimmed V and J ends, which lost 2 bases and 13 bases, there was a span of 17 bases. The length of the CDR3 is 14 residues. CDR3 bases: TGTGCCAGCAGCTTAACTCAATACAGGGACGGGCTGTTTTTT. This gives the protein CASSLTQYRDGLFF.

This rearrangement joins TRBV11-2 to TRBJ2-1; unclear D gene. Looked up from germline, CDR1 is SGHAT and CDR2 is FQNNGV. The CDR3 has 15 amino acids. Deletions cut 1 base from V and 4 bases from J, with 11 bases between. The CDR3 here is CASSLVRFRYNEQFF. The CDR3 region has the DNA TGTGCCAGCAGCTTAGTTAGATTCCGTTACAATGAGCAGTTCTTC.

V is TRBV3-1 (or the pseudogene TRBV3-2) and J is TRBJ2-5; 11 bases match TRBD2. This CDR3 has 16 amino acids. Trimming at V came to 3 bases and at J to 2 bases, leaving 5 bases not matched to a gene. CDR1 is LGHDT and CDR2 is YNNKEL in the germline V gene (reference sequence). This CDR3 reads CASSQIGTSGQETQYF. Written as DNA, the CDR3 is TGTGCCAGCAGCCAGATTGGGACTAGCGGACAAGAGACCCAGTACTTC.

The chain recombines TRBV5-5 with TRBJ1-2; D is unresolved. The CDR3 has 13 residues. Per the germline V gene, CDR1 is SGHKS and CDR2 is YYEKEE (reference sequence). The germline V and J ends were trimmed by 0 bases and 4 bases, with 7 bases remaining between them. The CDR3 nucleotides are TGTGCCAGCAGCTTGGAACAGTTCTATGGCTACACCTTC. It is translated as CASSLEQFYGYTF.

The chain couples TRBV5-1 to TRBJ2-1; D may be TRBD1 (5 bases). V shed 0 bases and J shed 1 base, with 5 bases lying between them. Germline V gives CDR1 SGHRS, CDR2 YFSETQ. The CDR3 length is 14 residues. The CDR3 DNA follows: TGCGCCAGCAGCTTGGAGGGGTCCTACAATGAGCAGTTCTTC. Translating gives CASSLEGSYNEQFF.

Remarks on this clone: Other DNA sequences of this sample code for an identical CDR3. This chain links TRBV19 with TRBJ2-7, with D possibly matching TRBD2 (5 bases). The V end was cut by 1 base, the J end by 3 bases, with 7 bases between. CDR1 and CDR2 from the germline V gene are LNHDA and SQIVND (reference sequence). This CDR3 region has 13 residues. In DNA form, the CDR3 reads TGTGCCAGTAGTATAGTAGGAGGCTACGAGCAGTACTTC. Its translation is CASSIVGGYEQYF.

The CDR3 loop is CASNRAGNTIYF. As DNA, the CDR3 is TGTGCCAGCAACAGAGCTGGAAACACCATATATTTT. The chain couples TRBV7-9 to TRBJ1-3; the D is unclear. The V gene lost 7 bases and the J gene lost 2 bases, with 6 bases spanning the gap. The CDR3 runs 12 residues. Looked up from germline, CDR1 is SEHNR and CDR2 is FQNEAQ (reference sequence). Full variable domain (missing parts from reference TRBV7-9 and TRBJ1-3): DTGVSQNPRHKITKRGQNVTFRCDPISEHNRLYWYRQTLGQGPEFLTYFQNEAQLEKSRLLSDRFSAERPKGSFSTLEIQRTEQGDSAMYLCASNRAGNTIYFGEGSWLTVV.

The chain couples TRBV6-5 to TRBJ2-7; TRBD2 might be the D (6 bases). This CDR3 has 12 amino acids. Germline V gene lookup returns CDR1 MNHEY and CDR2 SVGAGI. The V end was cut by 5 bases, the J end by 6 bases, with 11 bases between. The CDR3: CASSPLGGEQYF. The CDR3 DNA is TGTGCCAGCAGTCCCCTCGGGGGCGAGCAGTACTTC.

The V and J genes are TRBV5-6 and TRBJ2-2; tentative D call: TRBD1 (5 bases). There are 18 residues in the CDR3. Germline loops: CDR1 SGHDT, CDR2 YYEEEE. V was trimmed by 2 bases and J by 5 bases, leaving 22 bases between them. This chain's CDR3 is CASSLSSGRGRWTGELFF. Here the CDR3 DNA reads TGTGCCAGCAGCTTATCCTCAGGAAGGGGCCGGTGGACCGGGGAGCTGTTTTTT.

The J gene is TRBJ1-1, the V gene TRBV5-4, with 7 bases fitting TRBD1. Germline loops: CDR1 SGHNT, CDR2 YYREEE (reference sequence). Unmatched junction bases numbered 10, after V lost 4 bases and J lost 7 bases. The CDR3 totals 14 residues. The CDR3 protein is CASSGGQAQSEAFF. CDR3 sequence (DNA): TGTGCCAGCAGCGGCGGACAGGCCCAGAGTGAAGCTTTCTTT.

The CDR3 DNA follows: TGTGCCAGCAGTTTAAATGGAGCCTACGAGCAGTACTTC. Protein sequence: CASSLNGAYEQYF. The rearrangement uses TRBV12-3 or TRBV12-4 and TRBJ2-7, with D unclear. The germline V and J ends were trimmed by 2 bases and 2 bases, with 7 bases remaining between them. The CDR3 runs 13 residues.